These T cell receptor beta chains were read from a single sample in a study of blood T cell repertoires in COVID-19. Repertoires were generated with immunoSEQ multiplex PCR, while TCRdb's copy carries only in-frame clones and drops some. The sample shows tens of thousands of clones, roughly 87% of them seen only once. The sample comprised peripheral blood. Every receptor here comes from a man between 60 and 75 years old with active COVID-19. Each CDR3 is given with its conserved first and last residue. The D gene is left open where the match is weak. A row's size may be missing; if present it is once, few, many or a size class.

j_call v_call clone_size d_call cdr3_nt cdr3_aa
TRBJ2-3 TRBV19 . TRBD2 TGTGCCAGTAGTATAGATTATGGGGGAGGGCCTACCCCGGCAGATACGCAGTATTTT CASSIDYGGGPTPADTQYF
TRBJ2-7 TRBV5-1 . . TGCGCCAGCAGCCCGGGGGGCGGCTACGAGCAGTACTTC CASSPGGGYEQYF
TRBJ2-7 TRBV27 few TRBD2 TGTGCCAGCAAAGGACTAGCTGCCTCCTACGAGCAGTACTTC CASKGLAASYEQYF
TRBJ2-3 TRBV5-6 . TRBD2 TGTGCCAGCAGCTTGTATGCAGGGACTAGGGATACGCAGTATTTT CASSLYAGTRDTQYF
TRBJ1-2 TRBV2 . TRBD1 TGTGCCAGCAGTGAAGCGCCAACAGGGGGTCGCGGTGGCTACACCTTC CASSEAPTGGRGGYTF
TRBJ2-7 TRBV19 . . TGTGCCAGTAGTACATCCCCGGGTCCCTACGAGCAGTACTTC CASSTSPGPYEQYF
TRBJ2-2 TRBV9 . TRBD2 TGTGCCAGCAGCTCCCCTAGCGGGGGTGGTTCGGGGGAGCTGTTTTTT CASSSPSGGGSGELFF
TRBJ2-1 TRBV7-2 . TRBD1 TGTGCCAGCAGCCTGGACAGGGGGCAGGGTGAGCAGTTCTTC CASSLDRGQGEQFF
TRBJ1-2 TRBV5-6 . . TGTGCCAGCAGCTCCCTTGGGAGATTTAACTATGGCTACACCTTC CASSSLGRFNYGYTF
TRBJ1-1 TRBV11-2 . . TGTGCCAGCAGCCCCACGACAAGGGAAGCTTTCTTT CASSPTTREAFF
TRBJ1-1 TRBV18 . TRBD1 TGTGCCAGCTCACCGGGACAGAATACTGAAGCTTTCTTT CASSPGQNTEAFF
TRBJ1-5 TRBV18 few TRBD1 TGTGCCAGCTCACCAATGGGACAGCCTAATCAGCCCCAGCATTTT CASSPMGQPNQPQHF
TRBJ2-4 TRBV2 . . TGTGCCAGCAGTGATCAGCGGAGAGCCAAAAACATTCAGTACTTC CASSDQRRAKNIQYF
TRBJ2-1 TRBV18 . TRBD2 TGTGCCAGCTCCCTGCGGGGGAGCTCCTACAATGAGCAGTTCTTC CASSLRGSSYNEQFF
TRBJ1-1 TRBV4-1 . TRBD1 TGCGCCAGCAGCCAAGATCGGGACAGGGGGGAAGCTTTCTTT CASSQDRDRGEAFF
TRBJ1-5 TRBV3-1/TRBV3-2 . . TGTGCCAGCAGCCAAGGGCCGACTGTAAGCAATCAGCCCCAGCATTTT CASSQGPTVSNQPQHF
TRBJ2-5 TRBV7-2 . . TGTGCCAGCAGCAGAGACAGGTCCTCCCAAGAGACCCAGTACTTC CASSRDRSSQETQYF
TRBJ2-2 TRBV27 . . TGTGCCAGCAGCCGCGCTTCTTGGGGGACTGATTCGAACACCGGGGAGCTGTTTTTT CASSRASWGTDSNTGELFF
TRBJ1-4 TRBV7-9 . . TGTGCCAGCAGTATGACGGTCAGGGAAAAACTGTTTTTT CASSMTVREKLFF
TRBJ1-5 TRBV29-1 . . TGCAGCGTTTCCTCAGGGTTTTTGGGCAATCAGCCCCAGCATTTT CSVSSGFLGNQPQHF
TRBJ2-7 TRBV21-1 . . TGTGCCAGCAGCAAAGCGGACCGGCTTTCGGGGGAGCAGTACTTC CASSKADRLSGEQYF
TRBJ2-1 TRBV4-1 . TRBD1 TGCGCCAGCAGCTCGACAGGGGGTTTTGAGCAGTTCTTC CASSSTGGFEQFF
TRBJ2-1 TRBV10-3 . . TGTGCCATCAGTGAAACCAGCGATGAGCAGTTCTTC CAISETSDEQFF
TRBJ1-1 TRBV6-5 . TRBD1 TGTGCCAGCGATAGAGGGGGCTGGGGCACTGAAGCTTTCTTT CASDRGGWGTEAFF
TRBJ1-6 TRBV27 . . TGTGCCAGCAGTTTGTCAACTCCGTCCCGGGACTTCAATTCACCCCTCCACTTT CASSLSTPSRDFNSPLHF
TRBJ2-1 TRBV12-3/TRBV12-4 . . TGTGCCAGCAGTTTTCACATCTACAATGAGCAGTTCTTC CASSFHIYNEQFF